This entry lists 10 T cell receptor beta chains sequenced from one sample in a study of blood T cell repertoires in COVID-19 (dated by TCRdb to about 2020). Library method: the immunoSEQ multiplex PCR assay. TCRdb's version of the immuneACCESS table is confined to in-frame rearrangements and falls short of the full clone set. An unresolved V gene accounts for under half of the shortfall where checked; the remainder is of unknown origin. In this sample the table shows 300,000 to 400,000 clones, around 90% of which occur a single time. The ten largest account for approximately 5.2% of the sample. The sample taken for sequencing was PBMCs or T cells enriched from blood (not recorded which). The receptors derive from a man aged 55 to 70 who had recovered from COVID-19.

This clone was seen only once. This sequence joins TRBV19 and TRBJ2-2; TRBD2 matches 12 bases. CDR1 LNHDA and CDR2 SQIVND come from the germline V gene (reference sequence). Unmatched junction bases numbered 7, after V lost 8 bases and J lost 6 bases. The CDR3 length is 15 residues. CDR3 sequence: CASQLAGGPAGELFF. In DNA, the CDR3 is TGTGCCAGTCAGCTAGCGGGAGGGCCAGCCGGGGAGCTGTTTTTT.

The rearrangement joins TRBV9 to TRBJ2-1; 7 bases are a match to TRBD1. CDR3 size: 16 residues. Germline CDR1 is SGDLS and CDR2 is YYNGEE. The V gene end was trimmed by 4 bases and the J gene end by 9 bases; junction bases not matched to a gene: 16. The CDR3 DNA reads as TGTGCCAGCAGCCTAAGGGGACAGAGTCTAACGGGTGAGCAGTTCTTC. Translated: CASSLRGQSLTGEQFF.

J is TRBJ1-1 and V is TRBV18, with TRBD1 matching 8 bases. Trimming took 4 bases from V and 0 from J; bases not matched to a gene: 1. Germline CDR1 reads KGHSH; CDR2 reads LQKENI. The CDR3 is 14 amino acids. The CDR3 spells CASSRQGMNTEAFF. CDR3 nucleotides: TGTGCCAGCTCACGACAGGGGATGAACACTGAAGCTTTCTTT.

The gene calls are TRBV6-5 and TRBJ1-6; D ambiguous. V lost 6 bases and J 4 bases, leaving 13 bases between the germline ends. Germline lookup yields CDR1 MNHEY and CDR2 SVGAGI. CDR3 length equals 15 residues. The CDR3 is CASSQAGGYNSPLHF. CDR3 DNA: TGTGCCAGCAGCCAAGCGGGTGGTTATAATTCACCCCTCCACTTT.

This clone appeared a few times. This chain uses TRBV6-5 with TRBJ1-1; tentatively, D is TRBD1 (5 bases). Germline V gives CDR1 MNHEY, CDR2 SVGAGI. Trimming shortened V by 2 bases and J by 1 base, and 14 bases separated the two germline ends. This CDR3 has 16 residues. CDR3 protein: CASSYEGGTRNTEAFF. The CDR3 coding sequence is TGTGCCAGCAGTTACGAGGGAGGGACGAGGAACACTGAAGCTTTCTTT.

The genes are TRBV9 and TRBJ2-2; TRBD1 might be the D (6 bases). The CDR3 consists of 12 residues. The V gene lost 4 bases and the J gene lost 8 bases, with 9 bases spanning the gap. CDR1 SGDLS and CDR2 YYNGEE come from the germline V gene. The CDR3 reads CASSYDRGELFF. The CDR3, as DNA: TGTGCCAGCAGCTATGACAGGGGGGAGCTGTTTTTT.

Of note for this clone: This sample also contains other DNA sequences that code for the same CDR3. The chain is built from TRBV5-1 and TRBJ2-5, with 15 bases aligning to TRBD2. V was clipped by 3 bases and J by 2 bases; unmatched bases: 2. Germline V gene sequence: CDR1 SGHRS, CDR2 YFSETQ. There are 16 residues in the CDR3. CDR3 DNA: TGCGCCAGCAGCTCCGGACTAGCGGGAGGGCAAGAGACCCAGTACTTC. As protein: CASSSGLAGGQETQYF.

This chain connects TRBV6-5 to TRBJ1-1; TRBD1 might be the D (6 bases). Trimming left V 6 bases short and J 4 bases short, with 18 bases between. Per the germline V gene, CDR1 is MNHEY and CDR2 is SVGAGI. This CDR3 comprises 15 residues. The DNA of the CDR3 is TGTGCCAGCAGACAAAGACAGGCCGGGGTCACTGAAGCTTTCTTT. Protein sequence: CASRQRQAGVTEAFF.

The chain is built from TRBV4-1 and TRBJ2-5; 9 bases line up with TRBD1. This CDR3 has 16 residues. Germline-derived CDR1 and CDR2 are MGHRA and YSYEKL. V shed 1 base and J 5 bases; nucleotides not matched to a gene: 8. The CDR3 spells CASSQALDRGGETQYF. Written as DNA, the CDR3 is TGCGCCAGCAGCCAAGCTCTGGACAGGGGCGGTGAGACCCAGTACTTC.

The chain carries TRBV28 and TRBJ2-7; 8 nucleotides line up with TRBD1. V shed 3 bases and J 7 bases; nucleotides not matched to a gene: 8. The CDR3 contains 14 residues. The germline gives CDR1 MDHEN, CDR2 SYDVKM. The CDR3 bases are TGTGCCAGCAGTTTGAGGACAGGGCTCGGAGAGCAGTACTTC. It specifies CASSLRTGLGEQYF. Looking up the rest from reference TRBV28 and TRBJ2-7 gives the full variable domain: DVKVTQSSRYLVKRTGEKVFLECVQDMDHENMFWYRQDPGLGLRLIYFSYDVKMKEKGDIPEGYSVSREKKERFSLILESASTNQTSMYLCASSLRTGLGEQYFGPGTRLTVT.